This TCR beta chain emerged from a study of blood T cell repertoires in COVID-19. Germline CDR1 LNHDA, CDR2 SQIVND (reference sequence). Unmatched junction bases numbered 6, after V lost 6 bases and J lost 7 bases. This CDR3 is 14 amino acids long. Assay used: immunoSEQ multiplex PCR; TCRdb lists only in-frame clones, some missing. The sample yields 62,000 or so clones, approximately 90% seen once. The source material was peripheral blood. V usage is TRBV19 and J usage is TRBJ2-1, with 10 bases identical to TRBD1. This clonotype originated in a man aged 50-59 years with acute or convalescent COVID-19. CDR3 loop: CASRTGGDDNEQFF. The DNA for the CDR3 is TGTGCCAGTAGGACAGGGGGCGATGATAATGAGCAGTTCTTC.